There are many counts of the clone carrying this T cell receptor beta chain. The data belong to a study of early T cells in non-severe SARS-CoV-2 infection. TCRdb reprocessed the 5' RACE reads via MiXCR and lists one record per CDR3 protein. The sample contains approximately 47,000 distinct CDR3 sequences, approximately 9% of which appear only once. The specimen comprised whole blood, sampled at baseline. The TCR was taken from an adult who was a healthcare worker with PCR-confirmed SARS-CoV-2 infection or an uninfected control (not recorded which).

The CDR3 sequence: CASSLAGGASGDTQYF. The CDR3 region has the DNA TGTGCCAGCAGCTTAGCTGGGGGGGCATCAGGAGATACGCAGTATTTT. The chain has TRBV7-2 and TRBJ2-3, with D perhaps TRBD2 (7 bases). The V gene lost 0 bases and the J gene lost 5 bases, with 15 bases spanning the gap. The CDR3 loop spans 16 amino acids. Germline loops: CDR1 SGHTA, CDR2 FQGNSA.